This TCR beta chain stems from a study of T cells in localized non-small cell lung cancer. Notes on the study in general: An association was observed between higher blood T cell density and longer overall survival. Measurement of T cell clonality placed uninvolved adjacent lung highest, above the level in tumor. A median about 50 of the top 100 tumor clones appeared in adjacent lung.

Clones were read by immunoSEQ multiplex PCR, and TCRdb kept only the in-frame ones, dropping some. The sample yields roughly 86,000 clones, about four fifths seen once. With regard to this clone: Its antigen remains unknown.

With V trimmed by 3 bases and J by 7 bases, 9 bases remained unmatched. Looked up from germline, CDR1 is SGHDN and CDR2 is FVKESK. The CDR3 totals 16 residues. The rearrangement joins TRBV14 to TRBJ2-1; TRBD1 agrees at 10 bases. Here the sequenced sample was peripheral blood, taken before any cancer treatment. The source is a man aged 35 to 69 with stage I lung adenocarcinoma. The CDR3 protein is CASSQDGTGVLNEQFF. The CDR3 coding sequence is TGTGCCAGCAGCCAGGACGGGACAGGGGTTTTGAATGAGCAGTTCTTC.